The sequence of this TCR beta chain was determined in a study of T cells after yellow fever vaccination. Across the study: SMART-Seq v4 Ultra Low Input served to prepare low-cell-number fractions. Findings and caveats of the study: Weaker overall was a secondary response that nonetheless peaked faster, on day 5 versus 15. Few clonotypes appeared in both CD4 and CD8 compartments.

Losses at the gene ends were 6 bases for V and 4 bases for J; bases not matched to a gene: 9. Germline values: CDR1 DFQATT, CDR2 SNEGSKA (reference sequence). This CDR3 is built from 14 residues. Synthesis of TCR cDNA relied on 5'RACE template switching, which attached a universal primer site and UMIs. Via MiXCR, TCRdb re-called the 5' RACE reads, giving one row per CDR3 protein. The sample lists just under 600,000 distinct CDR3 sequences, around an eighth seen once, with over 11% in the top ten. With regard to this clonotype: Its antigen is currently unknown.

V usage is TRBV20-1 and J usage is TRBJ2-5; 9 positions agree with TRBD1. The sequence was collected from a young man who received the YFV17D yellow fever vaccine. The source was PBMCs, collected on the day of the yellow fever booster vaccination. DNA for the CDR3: TGCAGTGCAGGGGACAGGGCGGGAGTAGAGACCCAGTACTTC. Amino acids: CSAGDRAGVETQYF.